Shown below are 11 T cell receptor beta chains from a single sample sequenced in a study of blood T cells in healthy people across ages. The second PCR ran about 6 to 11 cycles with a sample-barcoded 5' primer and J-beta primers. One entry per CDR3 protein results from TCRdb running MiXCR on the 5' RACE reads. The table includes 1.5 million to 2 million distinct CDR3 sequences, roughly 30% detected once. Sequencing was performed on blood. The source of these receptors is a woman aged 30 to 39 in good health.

CDR3 nucleotide sequence: TGCGCCAGCAGCTACAGACGGGGACTAGCGGGGGCACCCAATGAGCAGTTCTTC. It specifies CASSYRRGLAGAPNEQFF. The chain couples TRBV5-1 to TRBJ2-1, with TRBD2 matching over 14 bases. CDR3 size: 18 residues. Trimming at V came to 3 bases and at J to 6 bases, leaving 11 bases not matched to a gene. CDR1 is SGHRS, CDR2 YFSETQ, per germline.

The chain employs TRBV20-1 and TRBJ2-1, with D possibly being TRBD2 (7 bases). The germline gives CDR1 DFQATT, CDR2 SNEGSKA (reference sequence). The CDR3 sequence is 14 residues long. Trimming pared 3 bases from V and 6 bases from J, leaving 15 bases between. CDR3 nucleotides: TGCAGTGCTAGTAAGGGGGGGCAGCTCAATGAGCAGTTCTTC. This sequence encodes CSASKGGQLNEQFF.

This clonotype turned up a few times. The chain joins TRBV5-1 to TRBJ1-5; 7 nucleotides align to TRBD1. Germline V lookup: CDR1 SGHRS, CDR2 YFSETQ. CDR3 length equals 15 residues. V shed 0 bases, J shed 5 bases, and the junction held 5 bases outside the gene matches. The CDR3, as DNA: TGCGCCAGCAGCTTGGATCAGGGGGACTATCAGCCCCAGCATTTT. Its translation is CASSLDQGDYQPQHF.

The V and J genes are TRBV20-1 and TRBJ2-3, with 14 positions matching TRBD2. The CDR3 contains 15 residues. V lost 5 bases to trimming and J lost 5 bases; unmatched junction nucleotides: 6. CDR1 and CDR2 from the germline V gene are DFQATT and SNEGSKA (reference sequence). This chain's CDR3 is CSAGTGTSGGDTQYF. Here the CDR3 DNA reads TGCAGTGCTGGCACCGGGACTAGCGGGGGAGATACGCAGTATTTT.

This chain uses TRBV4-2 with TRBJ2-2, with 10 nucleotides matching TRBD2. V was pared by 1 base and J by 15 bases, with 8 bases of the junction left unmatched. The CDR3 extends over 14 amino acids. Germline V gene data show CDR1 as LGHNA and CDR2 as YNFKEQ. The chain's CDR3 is CASSQVQRGGVVFF. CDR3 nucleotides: TGTGCCAGCAGCCAAGTCCAGCGGGGGGGCGTTGTGTTTTTT.

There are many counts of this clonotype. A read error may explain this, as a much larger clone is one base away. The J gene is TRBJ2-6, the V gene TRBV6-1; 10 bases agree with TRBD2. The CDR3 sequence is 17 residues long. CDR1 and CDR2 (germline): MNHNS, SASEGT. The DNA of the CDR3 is TGTGCCAGCAGCAGCGGGAGGGGGTCCTCTGGGGCCAACGTCCGGACTTTC. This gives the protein CASSSGRGSSGANVRTF.

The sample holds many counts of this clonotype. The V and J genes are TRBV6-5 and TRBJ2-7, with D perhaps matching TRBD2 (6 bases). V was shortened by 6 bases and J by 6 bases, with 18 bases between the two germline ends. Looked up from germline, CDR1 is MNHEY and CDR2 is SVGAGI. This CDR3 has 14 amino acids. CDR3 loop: CASSPGLNGAEQYF. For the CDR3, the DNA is TGTGCCAGCAGCCCCGGACTAAACGGGGCCGAGCAGTACTTC.

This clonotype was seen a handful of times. The CDR3 coding sequence is TGTGCCAGCACCGCGGGGCGGGACTACAATGAGCAGTTCTTC. Amino acid sequence: CASTAGRDYNEQFF. The J gene is TRBJ2-1, the V gene TRBV7-9, with D possibly being TRBD2 (6 bases). Germline V lookup: CDR1 SEHNR, CDR2 FQNEAQ (reference sequence). The ends were cut back, 7 bases at V and 3 bases at J, with 13 bases in the middle. This CDR3 comprises 14 residues.

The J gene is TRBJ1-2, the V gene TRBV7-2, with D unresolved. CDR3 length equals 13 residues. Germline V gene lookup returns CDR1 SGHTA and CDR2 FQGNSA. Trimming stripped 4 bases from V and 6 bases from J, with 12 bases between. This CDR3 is CASSSREADGYTF. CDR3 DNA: TGTGCCAGCAGCTCCCGGGAGGCGGATGGCTACACCTTC. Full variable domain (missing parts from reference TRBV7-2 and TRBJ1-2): GAGVSQSPSNKVTEKGKDVELRCDPISGHTALYWYRQSLGQGLEFLIYFQGNSAPDKSGLPSDRFSAERTGGSVSTLTIQRTQQEDSAVYLCASSSREADGYTFGSGTRLTVV.

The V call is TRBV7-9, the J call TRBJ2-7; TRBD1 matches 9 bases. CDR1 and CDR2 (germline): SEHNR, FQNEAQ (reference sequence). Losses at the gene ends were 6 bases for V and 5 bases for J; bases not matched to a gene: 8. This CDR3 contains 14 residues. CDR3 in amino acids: CASRVGTGPNEQYF. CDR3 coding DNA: TGTGCCAGCAGAGTCGGGACAGGGCCCAACGAGCAGTACTTC.

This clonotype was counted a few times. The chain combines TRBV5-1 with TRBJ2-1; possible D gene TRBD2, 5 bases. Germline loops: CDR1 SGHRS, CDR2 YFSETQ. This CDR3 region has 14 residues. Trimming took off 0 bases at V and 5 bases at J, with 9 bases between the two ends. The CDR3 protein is CASSLGRGDNEQFF. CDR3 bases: TGCGCCAGCAGCTTGGGACGGGGAGACAATGAGCAGTTCTTC.